The 14 T cell receptor beta chains presented below share a single source sample, sequenced in a study of identical twins. TCRdb recomputed calls from the 5' RACE reads with MiXCR, one row per CDR3 protein. The table records approximately 1.8 million distinct CDR3 sequences, 25% to 35% of them present only once. Input material: cord blood. The receptors were sampled from a newborn girl in good health.

The CDR3, as DNA: TGCGCCAGCAGCCAAGGGACAGGGGGCATCGATGAGCAGTACTTC. This gives the protein CASSQGTGGIDEQYF. V gene TRBV4-1 combines with J gene TRBJ2-5, with TRBD1 matching over 11 bases. In germline, CDR1 is MGHRA, CDR2 YSYEKL. The junction had 9 bases not matched to a gene; V was cut back by 1 base and J by 11 bases. CDR3 size: 15 residues.

This clonotype was seen a few times. This sequence joins TRBV4-1 and TRBJ2-1; 9 bases line up with TRBD2. The V and J ends lost 2 bases and 5 bases, in that order; junction bases with no gene match: 10. The CDR3 spans 17 residues. Germline values: CDR1 MGHRA, CDR2 YSYEKL. The chain's CDR3 is CASSQLRTSALNNEQFF. The DNA for the CDR3 is TGCGCCAGCAGCCAACTTCGGACTAGCGCGTTGAACAATGAGCAGTTCTTC.

This clonotype has more than one count but fewer than ten. V and J are TRBV5-1 and TRBJ2-3, with 10 positions matching TRBD2. Trimming removed 0 bases from V and 1 base from J; junction bases left unmatched: 5. Looked up from germline, CDR1 is SGHRS and CDR2 is YFSETQ. The CDR3 is made up of 17 amino acids. The CDR3 is CASSLAPTSGGTDTQYF. The CDR3 DNA is TGCGCCAGCAGCTTGGCCCCTACTAGCGGGGGCACAGATACGCAGTATTTT.

About this clonotype: The conserved phenylalanine or tryptophan normally closing the CDR3 is absent here, so this likely arose from a read error. This chain uses TRBV20-1 with TRBJ2-3; possible D gene TRBD2, 6 bases. The germline CDR1 and CDR2 sequences are DFQATT and SNEGSKA (reference sequence). The V gene lost 6 bases and the J gene lost 9 bases, with 13 bases spanning the gap. The CDR3 is 11 amino acids. The CDR3 DNA follows: TGCAGTGCCCGACGGGACTTCACGCAGTATTTA. This codes for CSARRDFTQYL.

Only a few counts were recorded for this clonotype. The DNA for the CDR3 is TGTGCCAGCAGCCATCTCAGGGGTTGGAGAACCTATAATTCACCCCTCCACTTT. It encodes CASSHLRGWRTYNSPLHF. The rearrangement links TRBV4-2 to TRBJ1-6; weak D call: TRBD1 (6 bases). There are 18 residues in the CDR3. Trimming stripped 3 bases from V and 2 bases from J, with 17 bases between. Per the germline V gene, CDR1 is LGHNA and CDR2 is YNFKEQ.

This clonotype was found a few times. This chain uses TRBV12-3 or TRBV12-4 with TRBJ2-1; D not resolved. The CDR3 sequence is 13 residues long. Trimming took 7 bases from V and 1 from J, leaving 8 bases between them. CDR3 loop: CASTPRSYNEQFF. As DNA, the CDR3 is TGTGCCAGCACCCCCCGATCCTACAATGAGCAGTTCTTC.

The count of this clonotype is one. The chain couples TRBV5-1 to TRBJ2-3; 14 bases align to TRBD2. V shed 4 bases and J 2 bases; nucleotides not matched to a gene: 18. CDR1 and CDR2 (germline): SGHRS, YFSETQ. CDR3 length equals 21 residues. CDR3 in amino acids: CASSPRTSGGFRLSNTDTQYF. CDR3 in DNA: TGCGCCAGCAGCCCCCGGACTAGCGGGGGGTTCCGTCTCTCTAACACAGATACGCAGTATTTT.

The chain combines TRBV28 with TRBJ2-4; 7 bases agree with TRBD1. After removal of 9 bases from V and 0 bases from J, the junction contained 14 bases not matched to a gene. Germline V gene sequence: CDR1 MDHEN, CDR2 SYDVKM. CDR3 length equals 17 residues. CDR3 nucleotides: TGTGCCAGTAGACGGGACAGATTTTGGAAAGCCAAAAACATTCAGTACTTC. Residues: CASRRDRFWKAKNIQYF. The variable domain in full, completed from reference TRBV28 and TRBJ2-4, reads DVKVTQSSRYLVKRTGEKVFLECVQDMDHENMFWYRQDPGLGLRLIYFSYDVKMKEKGDIPEGYSVSREKKERFSLILESASTNQTSMYLCASRRDRFWKAKNIQYFGAGTRLSVL.

This clonotype was recorded a few times. The V call is TRBV20-1, the J call TRBJ1-1; 7 bases are shared with TRBD1. CDR3 length equals 12 residues. Per the germline V gene, CDR1 is DFQATT and CDR2 is SNEGSKA (reference sequence). V trimming: 4 bases; J trimming: 8 bases; junction bases outside the gene matches: 7. Written as DNA, the CDR3 is TGCAGTGCTAAGACAGGGTGGGACGAAGCTTTCTTT. This translates into CSAKTGWDEAFF.

This clonotype was found a few times. The chain has TRBV15 and TRBJ2-1; D is unclear. Trimming pared 8 bases from V and 2 bases from J, leaving 13 bases between. The CDR3 is 14 residues long. Germline CDR1 is LNHNV and CDR2 is YYDKDF (reference sequence). CDR3 coding DNA: TGTGCCACCGCGTCAGGTGGCGCCTACAATGAGCAGTTCTTC. Translation: CATASGGAYNEQFF.

Regarding this clonotype: An end of the junction differs from the germline gene, which may be a read error. The chain combines TRBV4-2 with TRBJ2-7, with D possibly matching TRBD2 (6 bases). Per germline, CDR1 LGHNA and CDR2 YNFKEQ. CDR3 length: 13 amino acids. The CDR3 region has the DNA TGTGCCAACAGCCAAGCCCGGAGGGTGGAGCAGTACTTC. Protein: CANSQARRVEQYF.

As DNA, the CDR3 is TGTGCCAGCAGTTACTCGTGGCGCGCAGAGACCCAGTACTTC. It codes for CASSYSWRAETQYF. The chain uses TRBV6-5 and TRBJ2-5; D not resolved. The length of the CDR3 is 14 residues. V was trimmed by 0 bases and J by 4 bases, leaving 9 bases between them. Germline-derived CDR1 and CDR2 are MNHEY and SVGAGI.

J is TRBJ1-2 and V is TRBV27, with D possibly being TRBD1 (5 bases). The germline V gene encodes CDR1 MNHEY and CDR2 SMNVEV (reference sequence). The CDR3 runs to 17 residues. Trimming took off 9 bases at V and 7 bases at J, with 30 bases between the two ends. CDR3 sequence: CASYTRGGTDYQGGYTF. The CDR3 DNA is TGTGCCAGTTATACTCGGGGCGGCACTGATTACCAGGGTGGCTACACCTTC.

This chain links TRBV6-6 with TRBJ2-7; 10 positions match TRBD1. Germline V CDR1 and CDR2: MNHNY, SVGAGI (reference sequence). V lost 3 bases to trimming and J lost 12 bases; unmatched junction nucleotides: 14. The CDR3 spans 15 residues. The CDR3 reads CASSYTGTGASSMYF. The CDR3 DNA reads TGTGCCAGCAGTTATACCGGGACAGGGGCCTCAAGTATGTACTTC.